Below are 4 T cell receptor beta chains sequenced from a single sample in a study of cytomegalovirus exposure and HLA in healthy donors. The primer mix had 60 Vbeta and 13 Jbeta primers. TCRdb's copy holds only in-frame clones and misses some; the assay was immunoSEQ multiplex PCR. The table lists some 130,000 clones, about four fifths of them singletons. Sequencing was carried out using PBMCs. All receptors derive from a man aged 25 to 40 in good health.

The chain has TRBV28 and TRBJ1-5, with 8 bases fitting TRBD1. The CDR3 runs 18 residues. The V and J ends lost 1 base and 4 bases, in that order; junction bases with no gene match: 12. From germline, CDR1 is MDHEN and CDR2 SYDVKM. The CDR3 here is CASSLSYQGAGHNQPQHF. CDR3 nucleotide sequence: TGTGCCAGCAGTTTATCTTATCAGGGGGCAGGCCATAATCAGCCCCAGCATTTT.

V and J are TRBV5-4 and TRBJ2-3; the match to TRBD2 covers 7 bases. Losses at the gene ends were 4 bases for V and 0 bases for J; bases not matched to a gene: 8. CDR3 length equals 16 residues. CDR1 and CDR2 from the germline V gene are SGHNT and YYREEE (reference sequence). The CDR3, as DNA: TGTGCCAGCAGCGCGTCTAGCGGACCAAGCACAGATACGCAGTATTTT. This sequence encodes CASSASSGPSTDTQYF.

V gene TRBV28 combines with J gene TRBJ2-7; D gene unclear. Per germline, CDR1 MDHEN and CDR2 SYDVKM. V lost 5 bases to trimming and J lost 7 bases, with 12 bases between them. There are 12 residues in the CDR3. CDR3 in DNA: TGTGCCAGCAGTGGCGATCTGGAGGAGCAGTACTTC. This sequence encodes CASSGDLEEQYF.

This chain links TRBV18 with TRBJ2-7; no clear D gene. The V and J ends lost 0 bases and 2 bases respectively, with 11 bases between them. This CDR3 has 15 residues. Germline CDR1 and CDR2: KGHSH and LQKENI. In DNA, the CDR3 is TGTGCCAGCTCACCACCTTCTATGCCTACCTACGAGCAGTACTTC. This encodes CASSPPSMPTYEQYF.